These 6 T cell receptor beta chains were all obtained from the same sample, sequenced in a study of shared clonotypes between healthy human individuals. Libraries were prepared by immunoSEQ multiplex PCR; TCRdb keeps only in-frame clonotypes and omits some of them. The data hold a few million clones, with approximately 90% observed a single time. Sequencing was done on a sample of naive CD4+ T cells from PBMCs. Subset indicated: CD45RA+ positively selected. The source of these receptors is a man aged 18 to 35 in good health. Some clones in this sample may be carry-over from other donors' samples.

The V call is TRBV5-1, the J call TRBJ2-7, with a weak D call TRBD2 (5 bases). With 0 bases removed from V and 2 bases from J, the gap between germline ends came to 15 bases. Germline V lookup: CDR1 SGHRS, CDR2 YFSETQ. The CDR3 has 16 residues. CDR3 coding DNA: TGCGCCAGCAGCTTGGAGGGAGCATCCGGCGCCTACGAGCAGTACTTC. The encoded protein is CASSLEGASGAYEQYF.

The chain uses TRBV9 and TRBJ2-2; 10 positions agree with TRBD2. The CDR3 is made up of 18 amino acids. Trimming took 0 bases from V and 2 from J; bases not matched to a gene: 7. Germline CDR1 and CDR2: SGDLS and YYNGEE. The CDR3, as DNA: TGTGCCAGCAGCGTAGCTACGTGGACTAGCGGAAACACCGGGGAGCTGTTTTTT. It is translated as CASSVATWTSGNTGELFF.

V usage is TRBV9 and J usage is TRBJ1-3; D call uncertain. The CDR3 sequence is 16 residues long. Trimming left V 0 bases short and J 8 bases short, with 18 bases between. In germline, CDR1 is SGDLS, CDR2 YYNGEE. The CDR3 DNA sequence: TGTGCCAGCAGCGTAGCTGGGTGGGGATCAGGTGACACCATATATTTT. Its translation: CASSVAGWGSGDTIYF.

As to this clone: Other DNA sequences in this specimen translate into the identical CDR3. CDR3 bases: TGTGCCAGCAGTGTACCCTACGAGCAGTACTTC. Translated, it gives CASSVPYEQYF. The gene calls are TRBV28 and TRBJ2-7; D not resolved. CDR1 is MDHEN and CDR2 is SYDVKM in the germline V gene. Trimming removed 5 bases at V and 2 bases at J, with 4 bases between. The CDR3 totals 11 residues.

CDR3 nucleotides: TGTGCCAGCAGCTCTCTCCAGGGGGCGGGGTGGTATGGCTACACCTTC. This translates into CASSSLQGAGWYGYTF. V and J are TRBV27 and TRBJ1-2; 8 positions match TRBD1. This CDR3 spans 16 amino acids. The germline gives CDR1 MNHEY, CDR2 SMNVEV (reference sequence). The V segment lost 6 bases and the J segment 5 bases; nucleotides outside the gene matches: 14.

V and J are TRBV7-9 and TRBJ2-1; 7 bases are shared with TRBD2. CDR1 and CDR2 from the germline V gene are SEHNR and FQNEAQ (reference sequence). The J segment lost 4 bases and the V segment lost 6 bases, leaving 6 bases of the junction unmatched. CDR3 length: 14 residues. This CDR3 is CASRSPSGYNEQFF. The CDR3 DNA reads TGTGCCAGCAGATCACCTAGCGGATACAATGAGCAGTTCTTC. The whole variable domain, filled in from reference TRBV7-9 and TRBJ2-1, reads DTGVSQNPRHKITKRGQNVTFRCDPISEHNRLYWYRQTLGQGPEFLTYFQNEAQLEKSRLLSDRFSAERPKGSFSTLEIQRTEQGDSAMYLCASRSPSGYNEQFFGPGTRLTVL.